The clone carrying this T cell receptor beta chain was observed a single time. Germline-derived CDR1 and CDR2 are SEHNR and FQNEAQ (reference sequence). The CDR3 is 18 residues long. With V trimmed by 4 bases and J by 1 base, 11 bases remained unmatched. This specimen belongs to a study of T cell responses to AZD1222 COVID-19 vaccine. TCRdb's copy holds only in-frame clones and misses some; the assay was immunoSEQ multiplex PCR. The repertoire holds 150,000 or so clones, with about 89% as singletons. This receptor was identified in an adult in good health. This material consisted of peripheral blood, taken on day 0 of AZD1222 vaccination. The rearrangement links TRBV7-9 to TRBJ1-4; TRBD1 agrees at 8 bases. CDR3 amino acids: CASSSGSGTGQTNEKLFF. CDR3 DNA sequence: TGTGCCAGCAGCTCTGGATCCGGGACAGGCCAAACTAATGAAAAACTGTTTTTT.